This T cell receptor (beta chain) was found in a study of blood T cell repertoires in COVID-19. Study overall: COVID-19 samples, acute and convalescent, were from the United States, Italy and Spain. T cells, B-cell-depleted T cells, or PBMCs supplied cDNA or gDNA.

Seattle's cohort entered during active infection and was followed longitudinally. This CDR3 contains 17 residues. V lost 3 bases to trimming and J lost 8 bases; unmatched junction nucleotides: 14. Looked up from germline, CDR1 is ENHRY and CDR2 is SYGVKD. Original handling: Reference gene primer amplification yielded estimated nucleated cell counts. Assay used: immunoSEQ multiplex PCR; TCRdb lists only in-frame clones, some missing. The V and J calls and clone size were taken over from that table, and D and trimming were inferred from the DNA. Found here are under 250,000 clones, roughly 86% of them singletons; the top ten hold over 5.5%.

The J gene is TRBJ1-2, the V gene TRBV10-3, with TRBD1 matching 11 bases. Material: peripheral blood. This TCR derives from an elderly woman with COVID-19, enrolled during active disease. CDR3 loop: CAISDGSIVGTGGGYTF. The CDR3 nucleotides read TGTGCCATCAGTGATGGGTCCATCGTCGGGACAGGGGGAGGCTACACCTTC.